The clone carrying this T cell receptor (beta chain) has a single count. What it recognizes is unknown. Sequencing used immunoSEQ multiplex PCR; TCRdb keeps in-frame clones, though not all of them. The table lists tens of thousands of clones, approximately 89% of them singletons, with 5.5% to 7.5% in the top ten. The entry originates in a study of OX40 agonist ivuxolimab in advanced cancers. Whole-study context: The eligibility criteria allowed prior anti-PD-1, anti-PD-L1 or anti-CTLA-4 therapy, and approximately 40% had some.

Study-level findings and limits: Low levels of normalized T-cell clonal expansion also appeared in some nonresponders. Expanded clones tended on average to be more numerous among CD8+ T cells than CD4+.

The specimen was CD4+ or CD8+ T cells sorted from blood, collected in a trial of the OX40 agonist ivuxolimab. The TCR comes from an adult with an advanced solid tumor such as melanoma, head and neck, liver or kidney cancer.

The CDR3 here is CASSLTTGGLSYEQYF. CDR3 sequence (DNA): TGTGCCAGCAGCTTGACGACAGGGGGCTTGTCGTACGAGCAGTACTTC. The chain employs TRBV5-6 and TRBJ2-7; 10 bases match TRBD1. Trimming at V came to 1 base and at J to 4 bases, leaving 8 bases not matched to a gene. CDR1 and CDR2 (germline): SGHDT, YYEEEE. CDR3 length equals 16 residues.